The 29 T cell receptor beta chains in this list originate from one sample, sequenced in a study of identical twins. TCRdb itself ran the 5' RACE reads through MiXCR, one entry per CDR3 protein. Of roughly 220,000 distinct CDR3 sequences in the sample, about 6.7% were seen once. The sample was also linked to a second study, of T cells expressing NK-cell markers.

Sequencing used CD8+ T cells sorted from blood. The receptor source for this set is a woman aged 18-35 years in good health.

This clonotype was detected many times. The J gene is TRBJ2-7, the V gene TRBV12-3 or TRBV12-4; tentative D call: TRBD1 (6 bases). V was cut by 4 bases and J by 2 bases, with 12 bases left in between. The CDR3 is made up of 14 amino acids. CDR3 region: CASSSRQATYEQYF. Here the CDR3 DNA reads TGTGCCAGCAGTTCCAGACAGGCGACCTACGAGCAGTACTTC.

This clonotype was recorded many times. The CDR3 protein is CASSYSETGSNEQFF. CDR3 bases: TGTGCCAGCAGTTACTCGGAGACAGGGAGCAATGAGCAGTTCTTC. The J gene is TRBJ2-1, the V gene TRBV6-5; 7 nucleotides agree with TRBD1. Germline assignment: CDR1 MNHEY and CDR2 SVGAGI. V shed 0 bases and J 6 bases; nucleotides not matched to a gene: 5. There are 15 residues in the CDR3.

This clonotype was observed a few times. J is TRBJ2-1 and V is TRBV19; weak D call: TRBD2 (6 bases). The V gene's germline CDR1 is LNHDA and CDR2 SQIVND (reference sequence). CDR3 length: 15 residues. Trimming took off 2 bases at V and 4 bases at J, with 12 bases between the two ends. The CDR3 DNA reads TGTGCCAGTAGTATATTTGCGGGAATTTACAATGAGCAGTTCTTC. Translation gives CASSIFAGIYNEQFF.

V gene TRBV25-1 combines with J gene TRBJ2-7; 12 bases align to TRBD2. The germline V gene encodes CDR1 MGHDK and CDR2 SYGVNS. The CDR3 extends over 16 amino acids. J was trimmed by 0 bases and V by 4 bases; bases with no gene match: 4. This CDR3 is CASSGPGLAGSYEQYF. CDR3 nucleotides: TGTGCCAGCAGTGGCCCGGGACTAGCGGGCTCCTACGAGCAGTACTTC.

There are a few counts of this clonotype. The chain carries TRBV29-1 and TRBJ2-7; 10 bases map to TRBD2. V lost 6 bases to trimming and J lost 2 bases; unmatched junction nucleotides: 10. This CDR3 is built from 15 residues. Per germline, CDR1 SQVTM and CDR2 ANQGSEA. The CDR3 coding sequence is TGCAGCGTAGCACCAGGACTAGCGGCTCCCTACGAGCAGTACTTC. Translating gives CSVAPGLAAPYEQYF.

Only a few counts were recorded for this clonotype. V usage is TRBV12-3 or TRBV12-4 and J usage is TRBJ2-7, with D unresolved. This CDR3 region has 14 residues. Trimming left V 4 bases short and J 3 bases short, with 13 bases between. Written as DNA, the CDR3 is TGTGCCAGCAGTTCCCGCGACGAATACTACGAGCAGTACTTC. Its translation is CASSSRDEYYEQYF.

The chain joins TRBV12-3 or TRBV12-4 to TRBJ2-1; the match to TRBD2 covers 11 bases. This CDR3 contains 18 residues. With 0 bases clipped from V and 8 bases from J, the junction kept 12 bases outside the gene matches. In DNA, the CDR3 is TGTGCCAGCAGTTTAGCGCAAGGGTTTAGCGGGGGGGCACATGAGCAGTTCTTC. This translates into CASSLAQGFSGGAHEQFF.

The chain recombines TRBV2 with TRBJ2-2, with D possibly called TRBD1 or TRBD2 (6 bases each). Germline assignment: CDR1 SNHLY and CDR2 FYNNEI. The CDR3 spans 14 residues. Deletions cut 7 bases from V and 5 bases from J, with 14 bases between. The CDR3 reads CASKMGAGTGELFF. The CDR3 nucleotides read TGTGCCAGCAAAATGGGGGCGGGAACCGGGGAGCTGTTTTTT.

This clonotype was observed at least ten times. The J gene is TRBJ1-2, the V gene TRBV12-3 or TRBV12-4, with D possibly TRBD1 on 6 matching bases. V was cut by 9 bases and J by 1 base, with 12 bases left in between. CDR3 length: 13 residues. The CDR3 spells CASTGRINYGYTF. CDR3 in DNA: TGTGCCAGTACAGGGCGGATTAACTATGGCTACACCTTC.

The chain recombines TRBV6-1 with TRBJ2-5, with TRBD1 as a possible D gene (6 bases). Germline values: CDR1 MNHNS, CDR2 SASEGT. The V and J ends lost 1 base and 12 bases respectively, with 9 bases between them. The CDR3 consists of 11 residues. The CDR3: CASSEVRTEYF. The CDR3 DNA reads as TGTGCCAGCAGTGAAGTTAGGACAGAGTACTTC.

The sample holds a few counts of this clonotype. CDR3 sequence reads: CSVLPPGAGYGYTF. Written as DNA, the CDR3 is TGCAGCGTCCTCCCCCCCGGTGCTGGCTATGGCTACACCTTC. J is TRBJ1-2 and V is TRBV29-1; D ambiguous. Germline values: CDR1 SQVTM, CDR2 ANQGSEA. Between the trimmed V and J ends, which lost 6 bases and 4 bases, there was a span of 18 bases. The CDR3 length is 14 residues.

This clonotype has only a few counts. The chain couples TRBV27 to TRBJ1-2; unclear D gene. The CDR3 has 13 amino acids. V lost 1 base and J lost 3, with 6 bases in between. Germline V gene lookup returns CDR1 MNHEY and CDR2 SMNVEV (reference sequence). The CDR3 DNA reads as TGTGCCAGCAGTTTATTGACCGACTATGGCTACACCTTC. Translation gives CASSLLTDYGYTF.

This clonotype was picked up many times. This chain links TRBV27 with TRBJ1-6; a weak D match, TRBD1 (6 bases). The CDR3 is 12 residues long. The ends were cut back, 7 bases at V and 10 bases at J, with 11 bases in the middle. From germline, CDR1 is MNHEY and CDR2 SMNVEV (reference sequence). CDR3 sequence reads: CASTIGGSPLHF. The CDR3 coding sequence is TGTGCCAGCACCATCGGGGGCTCACCCCTCCACTTT.

The chain joins TRBV3-1 to TRBJ2-3, with D unclear. This CDR3 is built from 14 residues. Germline V gene lookup returns CDR1 LGHDT and CDR2 YNNKEL (reference sequence). The germline V and J ends were trimmed by 4 bases and 6 bases, with 14 bases remaining between them. Here the CDR3 DNA reads TGTGCCAGCAGCCCGGCGGATGGATGGGATACGCAGTATTTT. Its translation: CASSPADGWDTQYF.

In this sample, this clonotype turned up many times. CDR3 in amino acids: CSARDLAGWGEQYF. DNA for the CDR3: TGCAGTGCTAGAGATCTAGCGGGATGGGGCGAGCAGTACTTC. This sequence joins TRBV20-1 and TRBJ2-7; 9 nucleotides align to TRBD2. The CDR3 loop spans 14 amino acids. Germline assignment: CDR1 DFQATT and CDR2 SNEGSKA (reference sequence). Unmatched junction bases numbered 6, after V lost 0 bases and J lost 6 bases.

This clonotype has a handful of counts. The gene calls are TRBV29-1 and TRBJ1-1; weak D call: TRBD1 (6 bases). Germline values: CDR1 SQVTM, CDR2 ANQGSEA. The CDR3 sequence is 11 residues long. Deletions cut 5 bases from V and 10 bases from J, with 14 bases between. CDR3 nucleotide sequence: TGCAGCGTTCCAAGGGGGGAGGGAGCTTTCTTT. Translation gives CSVPRGEGAFF. The full variable domain, with the rest looked up from reference TRBV29-1 and TRBJ1-1, is SAVISQKPSRDICQRGTSLTIQCQVDSQVTMMFWYRQQPGQSLTLIATANQGSEATYESGFVIDKFPISRPNLTFSTLTVSNMSPEDSSIYLCSVPRGEGAFFGQGTRLTVV.

This clonotype was counted ten times or more. The chain has TRBV5-6 and TRBJ2-1; possibly TRBD1 for D (6 bases). The germline V gene has CDR1 SGHDT and CDR2 YYEEEE. CDR3 size: 13 residues. V was shortened by 4 bases and J by 6 bases, with 11 bases between the two germline ends. CDR3 sequence: CASSQDSGNEQFF. DNA for the CDR3: TGTGCCAGCAGCCAGGACAGTGGCAATGAGCAGTTCTTC. Combining the CDR3 with reference TRBV5-6 and TRBJ2-1 gives the whole variable domain DAGVTQSPTHLIKTRGQQVTLRCSPKSGHDTVSWYQQALGQGPQFIFQYYEEEERQRGNFPDRFSGHQFPNYSSELNVNALLLGDSALYLCASSQDSGNEQFFGPGTRLTVL.

This clonotype showed up many times. The chain carries TRBV11-2 and TRBJ2-7, with 11 bases aligning to TRBD1. CDR3 length: 14 residues. V lost 3 bases to trimming and J lost 5 bases; unmatched junction nucleotides: 3. CDR1 SGHAT and CDR2 FQNNGV come from the germline V gene. The CDR3 DNA sequence: TGTGCCAGCAGCTTGTGGACAGGGGGCGACGAGCAGTACTTC. Its protein is CASSLWTGGDEQYF. The full variable domain, in which reference TRBV11-2 and TRBJ2-7 provide the parts outside the CDR3, is EAGVAQSPRYKIIEKRQSVAFWCNPISGHATLYWYQQILGQGPKLLIQFQNNGVVDDSQLPKDRFSAERLKGVDSTLKIQPAKLEDSAVYLCASSLWTGGDEQYFGPGTRLTVT.

This clonotype was recorded a few times. V gene TRBV6-2 or TRBV6-3 combines with J gene TRBJ2-7; 10 nucleotides line up with TRBD1. J lost 0 bases, V lost 6 bases, and 17 bases had no gene match. This CDR3 contains 19 residues. Germline V gene sequence: CDR1 MNHEY, CDR2 SVGEGT. Here the CDR3 DNA reads TGTGCCAGCAGCCGCGTCGGGACAGGGGCCACTAAAAGCTCCTACGAGCAGTACTTC. Its translation is CASSRVGTGATKSSYEQYF.

This clonotype showed up just a few times. This sequence joins TRBV12-3 or TRBV12-4 and TRBJ1-1; no reliable D call. The CDR3 has 14 amino acids. V lost 3 bases, J lost 3 bases, and 11 bases lay in between. The CDR3 DNA reads TGTGCCAGCAGTTTCGGCTCAGCTCACACTGAAGCTTTCTTT. This encodes CASSFGSAHTEAFF.

The sample holds a few counts of this clonotype. The rearrangement links TRBV12-5 to TRBJ1-3, with D possibly being TRBD1 (5 bases). V lost 3 bases to trimming and J lost 4 bases, with 10 bases between them. Germline V lookup: CDR1 LGHNT, CDR2 FRNRAP. This CDR3 is 14 amino acids long. Here the CDR3 DNA reads TGTGCTAGTGGTTTTGGGGGTCCGGGAAACACCATATATTTT. It is translated as CASGFGGPGNTIYF.

V and J are TRBV9 and TRBJ1-5; TRBD1 agrees at 8 bases. J gave up 10 bases and V 0 bases, and 6 bases lay outside the gene matches. The CDR3 is 14 residues long. The germline V gene has CDR1 SGDLS and CDR2 YYNGEE. CDR3 sequence (DNA): TGTGCCAGCAGCGTAGCAGGGGGCGGGGATCCCCAGCATTTT. As protein: CASSVAGGGDPQHF.

This clonotype was observed a few times. The chain joins TRBV29-1 to TRBJ2-2; D may match TRBD1 or TRBD2 (5 bases each). The CDR3 extends over 13 amino acids. Trimming shortened V by 4 bases and J by 4 bases, and 10 bases separated the two germline ends. Germline loops: CDR1 SQVTM, CDR2 ANQGSEA. The CDR3: CSVASGSTGELFF. CDR3 nucleotide sequence: TGCAGCGTTGCATCAGGGAGCACCGGGGAGCTGTTTTTT.

This clonotype appeared a few times. The genes are TRBV7-9 and TRBJ1-2; 8 bases are shared with TRBD1. The junction had 12 bases not matched to a gene; V was cut back by 5 bases and J by 4 bases. The germline gives CDR1 SEHNR, CDR2 FQNEAQ (reference sequence). This CDR3 contains 16 residues. The DNA of the CDR3 is TGTGCCAGCAGCCAAGACTCCGGACAGGGCGGCTATGGCTACACCTTC. This codes for CASSQDSGQGGYGYTF.

This clonotype turned up a few times. The CDR3 region is CATRKYRGREEYEQYF. The CDR3 DNA is TGTGCCACCCGCAAATACAGGGGGCGCGAAGAATACGAGCAGTACTTC. The chain uses TRBV6-1 and TRBJ2-7, with 9 bases aligning to TRBD1. CDR1 is MNHNS, CDR2 SASEGT, per germline. V was pared by 10 bases and J by 4 bases, with 17 bases of the junction left unmatched. CDR3 length: 16 amino acids.

This chain links TRBV12-3 or TRBV12-4 with TRBJ1-1; a possible D gene is TRBD1 (6 bases). Trimming removed 5 bases from V and 4 bases from J, with 8 bases in between. The CDR3 has 12 residues. CDR3 DNA sequence: TGTGCCAGCAGTCAACAGGGCACTGAAGCTTTCTTT. Amino acids: CASSQQGTEAFF.

This rearrangement joins TRBV9 to TRBJ2-3, with D possibly matching TRBD2 (5 bases). From germline, CDR1 is SGDLS and CDR2 YYNGEE. V was shortened by 0 bases and J by 2 bases, with 10 bases between the two germline ends. This CDR3 is built from 15 residues. This CDR3 is CASSVATGFTDTQYF. In DNA form, the CDR3 reads TGTGCCAGCAGCGTAGCTACGGGATTCACAGATACGCAGTATTTT.

This clonotype was found a few times. The chain links TRBV29-1 to TRBJ1-2; 9 bases agree with TRBD1. With V trimmed by 5 bases and J by 8 bases, 6 bases remained unmatched. The length of the CDR3 is 12 residues. The germline V gene has CDR1 SQVTM and CDR2 ANQGSEA. For the CDR3, the DNA is TGCAGCGTTCGGGACAGGGCTGACGGCTACACCTTC. Its translation is CSVRDRADGYTF.

Of note for this clonotype: One end of the junction is discordant with germline, which a read error may explain. The chain recombines TRBV24-1 with TRBJ2-7, with D perhaps TRBD2 (6 bases). The CDR3 has 14 amino acids. CDR1 and CDR2 (germline): KGHDR, SFDVKD. The CDR3 sequence is CATSSGTRPYEPYF. DNA for the CDR3: TGTGCCACCAGTTCCGGGACTCGACCCTACGAGCCGTACTTC.